Below are 8 T cell receptor beta chains sequenced from a single sample in a study of CD8+CD57+ T cells in acquired aplastic anemia. The template for TCR beta VDJ and CDR3 sequence profiling was genomic DNA. Using its own MiXCR run on the reads, TCRdb lists one record per CDR3 protein. The sample yields 90,000 to 130,000 distinct CDR3 sequences, 50% to 65% seen once. The specimen was sorted CD4+, CD8+, or CD8+CD57+ T cells (not recorded which) from PBMCs. These receptors all stem from a human donor in good health, serving as a control.

This clonotype was counted ten times or more. V gene TRBV20-1 combines with J gene TRBJ1-2; 10 nucleotides match TRBD1. The V gene's germline CDR1 is DFQATT and CDR2 SNEGSKA (reference sequence). This CDR3 comprises 17 residues. The V gene end was trimmed by 1 base and the J gene end by 3 bases; junction bases not matched to a gene: 11. CDR3 in amino acids: CSARGSTAGTGDYGYTF. The CDR3 DNA reads as TGCAGTGCTAGAGGCAGTACGGCCGGGACAGGGGACTATGGCTACACCTTC.

This chain joins TRBV9 and TRBJ2-5; TRBD2 matches 10 bases. J was trimmed by 2 bases and V by 0 bases; bases with no gene match: 7. The CDR3 consists of 17 residues. Germline V gene sequence: CDR1 SGDLS, CDR2 YYNGEE. This CDR3 reads CASSVVAGGPTQETQYF. The CDR3 nucleotides are TGTGCCAGCAGCGTAGTAGCGGGGGGACCCACTCAAGAGACCCAGTACTTC.

This clonotype was found many times. Germline and junction disagree at one end, which may indicate a read error. The chain joins TRBV19 to TRBJ1-1, with 8 bases fitting TRBD1. The CDR3 is 12 amino acids. The germline CDR1 and CDR2 sequences are LNHDA and SQIVND (reference sequence). The CDR3 sequence is CASRDGTGSNIF. The CDR3 DNA follows: TGTGCCAGTAGGGATGGGACAGGCTCCAATATCTTT.

The table lists this clonotype with many counts. This rearrangement joins TRBV5-8 to TRBJ1-1; no definite D call. The germline V and J ends were trimmed by 3 bases and 8 bases, with 17 bases remaining between them. Germline V gene data show CDR1 as SGHTS and CDR2 as YDEGEE. The CDR3 consists of 14 residues. The CDR3 region has the DNA TGTGCCAGCAGCTACGACCGAGCTCCCACCGAAGCTTTCTTT. It translates to CASSYDRAPTEAFF.

The V gene is TRBV11-3, the J gene TRBJ1-6; maybe TRBD1 (5 bases). This CDR3 has 13 amino acids. Looked up from germline, CDR1 is SGHNT and CDR2 is YENEEA. V dropped 1 base and J dropped 8 bases, with 6 bases sitting between them. CDR3 protein: CASSLGRDSPLHF. CDR3 DNA sequence: TGTGCCAGCAGCTTAGGCAGGGATTCACCCCTCCACTTT.

This clonotype was detected many times. J is TRBJ2-1 and V is TRBV6-2 or TRBV6-3; D is perhaps TRBD1 or TRBD2 (6 bases each). Trimming took 2 bases from V and 6 from J, leaving 11 bases between them. Per the germline V gene, CDR1 is MNHEY and CDR2 is SVGEGT. The CDR3 is 14 residues long. The CDR3: CASSYGGPGNEQFF. The CDR3 bases are TGTGCCAGCAGTTACGGGGGGCCGGGCAATGAGCAGTTCTTC.

This rearrangement joins TRBV5-1 to TRBJ2-3; no firm D call. CDR3 length equals 14 residues. The V end was cut by 5 bases, the J end by 3 bases, with 13 bases between. The germline V gene has CDR1 SGHRS and CDR2 YFSETQ. CDR3 residues: CASSSRFWTDTQYF. The CDR3 bases are TGCGCCAGCAGTTCCCGTTTCTGGACAGATACGCAGTATTTT. The full variable domain, rest sourced from reference TRBV5-1 and TRBJ2-3, is KAGVTQTPRYLIKTRGQQVTLSCSPISGHRSVSWYQQTPGQGLQFLFEYFSETQRNKGNFPGRFSGRQFSNSRSEMNVSTLELGDSALYLCASSSRFWTDTQYFGPGTRLTVL.

Points on this clonotype: This may come from a read error, since a much larger clone is one base off. The chain has TRBV6-5 and TRBJ1-1, with D tentatively TRBD1 (5 bases). CDR1 is MNHEY, CDR2 SVGAGI, per germline. The CDR3 extends over 14 amino acids. Trimming shortened V by 5 bases and J by 2 bases, and 12 bases separated the two germline ends. The CDR3 DNA reads TGTGCCAGCAGTCACGGGGACCTAAACACTGAAGCTTTCTTT. Protein sequence: CASSHGDLNTEAFF.